This is a list of T cell receptor beta chains from one sample in a study of beta chain features in type 1 diabetes. Data came from immunoSEQ multiplex PCR; TCRdb stores just in-frame clones and leaves some out. The repertoire has 200,000 to 250,000 clones, 7.5% to 10% of them found once; the top ten carry just under 0.035%. Material: naive CD4+ T cells from blood. These receptors were obtained from a woman under 30 in good health. Each CDR3 is given with its conserved first and last residue. A D gene is named only where the DNA matches it firmly. The size of a clone is reported for some rows only, either as once, few or many, or as a class for expanded clones.

CASMARDIRVQANYGYTF,TGTGCCAGCATGGCCCGGGACATTAGAGTTCAAGCTAACTATGGCTACACCTTC,TRBV19,-,TRBJ1-2,few
CASRFSQGGEQFF,TGCGCCAGCAGATTTTCCCAGGGAGGGGAGCAGTTCTTC,TRBV10-1,TRBD2,TRBJ2-1,-
CASSPYSGRVPDTQYF,TGTGCCAGCAGCCCGTATAGCGGGAGGGTCCCAGATACGCAGTATTTT,TRBV14,TRBD2,TRBJ2-3,-
CASSPGRGNEKLFF,TGTGCCAGCTCACCAGGGAGGGGCAATGAAAAACTGTTTTTT,TRBV18,-,TRBJ1-4,few
CASSVFVTGGITEAFF,TGTGCCAGCAGCGTTTTTGTGACAGGGGGTATCACTGAAGCTTTCTTT,TRBV9,TRBD1,TRBJ1-1,once
CASSPGLAGGFTDTQYF,TGCGCCAGCAGCCCGGGACTAGCGGGAGGCTTCACAGATACGCAGTATTTT,TRBV5-1,TRBD2,TRBJ2-3,few
CASSFTSGSSYEQYF,TGTGCCAGCAGCTTTACTAGCGGGTCCTCCTACGAGCAGTACTTC,TRBV13,TRBD2,TRBJ2-7,few
CASRPGLAGVYEQYF,TGTGCCAGCAGGCCTGGACTAGCGGGAGTCTACGAGCAGTACTTC,TRBV27,TRBD2,TRBJ2-7,few
CASSSATGSGPYEQYF,TGTGCCAGCAGCTCCGCGACAGGGAGCGGCCCCTACGAGCAGTACTTC,TRBV5-4,TRBD1,TRBJ2-7,few
CASEKRASYNEQFF,TGTGCCAGCGAGAAGCGGGCGTCATACAATGAGCAGTTCTTC,TRBV13,-,TRBJ2-1,-
CASSEPGQGNLRGYTF,TGTGCCAGCAGTGAACCGGGACAGGGGAATTTACGTGGCTACACCTTC,TRBV6-1,TRBD1,TRBJ1-2,few
CASSQGLAGTDTQYF,TGCGCCAGCAGCCAAGGACTAGCGGGAACCGATACGCAGTATTTT,TRBV4-1,TRBD2,TRBJ2-3,-
CASSDFGALAKNIQYF,TGTGCCAGCAGTGATTTTGGGGCATTAGCCAAAAACATTCAGTACTTC,TRBV6-1,-,TRBJ2-4,few
CSVAADRFNEQYF,TGCAGCGTTGCTGCCGACAGGTTTAACGAGCAGTACTTC,TRBV29-1,-,TRBJ2-7,few
CASSITGEETQYF,TGCGCCAGCAGTATAACAGGGGAAGAGACCCAGTACTTC,TRBV10-2,TRBD1,TRBJ2-5,-
CASSPGGFDYGYTF,TGTGCCAGCAGTCCAGGGGGATTTGACTATGGCTACACCTTC,TRBV6-6,TRBD1,TRBJ1-2,few
CSVEAAGTGIYGYTF,TGCAGCGTTGAAGCCGCCGGGACAGGTATCTATGGCTACACCTTC,TRBV29-1,TRBD1,TRBJ1-2,-
CASSAPDRNSNQPQHF,TGTGCCAGCAGCGCTCCGGACAGGAATAGCAATCAGCCCCAGCATTTT,TRBV21-1,-,TRBJ1-5,few
CASSPQGLYEQYF,TGTGCCAGCTCACCGCAGGGACTCTACGAGCAGTACTTC,TRBV18,-,TRBJ2-7,-
CASSPSRTGANQPQHF,TGCGCCAGCAGCCCCTCTCGGACAGGGGCCAATCAGCCCCAGCATTTT,TRBV4-1,TRBD1,TRBJ1-5,-
CASGLVLAGRGDTQYF,TGTGCTAGTGGTTTGGTACTAGCGGGGCGTGGAGATACGCAGTATTTT,TRBV12-5,TRBD2,TRBJ2-3,-
CASSLLGQGSEQYF,TGTGCCAGCAGCTTACTTGGACAGGGTTCCGAGCAGTACTTC,TRBV7-3,TRBD1,TRBJ2-7,few
CASSVDGRTDTQYF,TGTGCCAGCAGCGTAGATGGCCGCACAGATACGCAGTATTTT,TRBV9,-,TRBJ2-3,few
CASSLEPNKGDTQYF,TGCGCCAGCAGCTTGGAGCCAAACAAGGGGGATACGCAGTATTTT,TRBV5-1,-,TRBJ2-3,few
CASSKGQSKYGYTF,TGCGCCAGCAGCAAGGGACAGTCTAAATATGGCTACACCTTC,TRBV5-1,TRBD1,TRBJ1-2,-
CASSPDPYGGQETQYF,TGCGCCAGCAGCCCGGATCCTTACGGGGGCCAAGAGACCCAGTACTTC,TRBV5-1,-,TRBJ2-5,few
CASSLELLTGLTAFF,TGTGCCAGCAGCTTAGAACTCCTAACAGGGTTGACAGCTTTCTTT,TRBV11-2,-,TRBJ1-1,-
CASSHAITGIYEQYF,TGCGCCAGCAGCCATGCCATTACGGGGATCTACGAGCAGTACTTC,TRBV4-1,-,TRBJ2-7,few
CASGAGTYQPQHF,TGTGCTAGTGGTGCCGGGACTTATCAGCCCCAGCATTTT,TRBV12-5,-,TRBJ1-5,few
CSVAPFLLDNEQFF,TGCAGCGTTGCCCCCTTCCTCTTAGACAATGAGCAGTTCTTC,TRBV29-1,-,TRBJ2-1,few
CASSPNRGEELFF,TGTGCCAGCAGCCCCAACAGGGGGGAAGAACTGTTTTTT,TRBV7-8,TRBD1,TRBJ1-4,-
CASSVTGTGDEKLFF,TGCGCCAGCAGCGTGACCGGGACAGGGGACGAAAAACTGTTTTTT,TRBV5-1,TRBD1,TRBJ1-4,-
CASSDSGAGKETQYF,TGTGCCAGCAGTGATTCGGGCGCAGGGAAGGAGACCCAGTACTTC,TRBV2,-,TRBJ2-5,few
CASSLGGQGTDTQYF,TGCGCCAGCAGCTTGGGGGGACAGGGGACAGATACGCAGTATTTT,TRBV5-1,TRBD1,TRBJ2-3,few
CASSGRLGPSGILNEQFF,TGTGCCAGCAGCGGCCGGCTCGGGCCTAGCGGGATCCTGAATGAGCAGTTCTTC,TRBV13,TRBD2,TRBJ2-1,-
CASSLIGQGTYEQYF,TGTGCCAGCAGCTTAATCGGACAGGGGACCTACGAGCAGTACTTC,TRBV7-3,TRBD1,TRBJ2-7,few
CASSEEFMGVQHF,TGTGCCAGCAGTGAAGAATTTATGGGAGTCCAGCATTTT,TRBV6-1,-,TRBJ1-5,-
CASSLTGYNEQFF,TGCGCCAGCAGCCTCACAGGTTACAATGAGCAGTTCTTC,TRBV4-1,-,TRBJ2-1,-
CASRDTNPWAAQGETQYF,TGTGCCAGCAGGGATACTAACCCCTGGGCGGCCCAGGGAGAGACCCAGTACTTC,TRBV2,-,TRBJ2-5,few
CASSRGGTRNYEQYF,TGTGCCAGTAGTCGCGGCGGGACCCGCAACTACGAGCAGTACTTC,TRBV19,-,TRBJ2-7,-
CASSYSRFGSYEQYF,TGTGCCAGCAGTTACTCCCGATTCGGCTCCTACGAGCAGTACTTC,TRBV6-5,-,TRBJ2-7,-
CASSLKGQGNNGEAFF,TGTGCCAGCAGCTTGAAGGGACAGGGAAATAATGGTGAAGCTTTCTTT,TRBV5-4,TRBD1,TRBJ1-1,few
CASANAGRYNEQFF,TGCGCCAGCGCAAATGCTGGGAGGTACAATGAGCAGTTCTTC,TRBV5-1,-,TRBJ2-1,-
CASSSQQRSEAFF,TGTGCCAGTAGTAGTCAACAACGGAGTGAAGCTTTCTTT,TRBV19,-,TRBJ1-1,few
CAWSPGLADSTDTQYF,TGTGCCTGGAGTCCTGGACTAGCGGATAGCACAGATACGCAGTATTTT,TRBV30,TRBD2,TRBJ2-3,many
CASSRGGRALASTDTQYF,TGCGCCAGCAGCCGCGGCGGGAGGGCCTTGGCGAGCACAGATACGCAGTATTTT,TRBV5-1,TRBD2,TRBJ2-3,few
CSVRQGARETQYF,TGCAGCGTGAGACAGGGGGCAAGGGAGACCCAGTACTTC,TRBV29-1,TRBD1,TRBJ2-5,few
CASRTSGGDEQFF,TGTGCCAGCAGGACTAGCGGGGGCGATGAGCAGTTCTTC,TRBV2,TRBD2,TRBJ2-1,-
CSVANPRGQETQYF,TGCAGCGTTGCAAATCCCAGGGGCCAAGAGACCCAGTACTTC,TRBV29-1,-,TRBJ2-5,many
CASSLEWGRDYGYTF,TGTGCCAGCAGCCTCGAGTGGGGGCGGGACTATGGCTACACCTTC,TRBV6-6,-,TRBJ1-2,few
CASSVVASGVDEQYF,TGTGCCAGCAGCGTAGTGGCTAGCGGGGTCGACGAGCAGTACTTC,TRBV9,TRBD2,TRBJ2-7,few
CASGTGVRYGYTF,TGTGCCAGCGGGACAGGGGTTAGGTATGGCTACACCTTC,TRBV25-1,TRBD1,TRBJ1-2,few
CASRTIRTSNTEAFF,TGTGCCAGCAGAACGATTAGGACATCGAACACTGAAGCTTTCTTT,TRBV2,-,TRBJ1-1,few
CASSTGQGVGEQYF,TGTGCCAGCAGTACCGGACAGGGTGTCGGCGAGCAGTACTTC,TRBV27,TRBD1,TRBJ2-7,-
CASGARTIHEQYF,TGTGCCAGCGGGGCCCGAACCATCCACGAGCAGTACTTC,TRBV28,-,TRBJ2-7,few
CASSLATSGSLDTQYF,TGTGCCAGCAGCTTGGCCACTAGCGGGAGTCTAGATACGCAGTATTTT,TRBV5-6,TRBD2,TRBJ2-3,-
CSVDPGGSYEQFF,TGCAGCGTGGACCCCGGCGGGAGCTATGAGCAGTTCTTC,TRBV29-1,TRBD2,TRBJ2-1,-
CASSVGGPRLVEQFF,TGTGCCAGCAGCGTCGGGGGGCCCCGGTTGGTCGAGCAGTTCTTC,TRBV7-2,-,TRBJ2-1,many
CASSPLQAGGAYEQYF,TGTGCCAGCTCACCTCTACAAGCGGGAGGAGCCTACGAGCAGTACTTC,TRBV18,TRBD2,TRBJ2-7,-